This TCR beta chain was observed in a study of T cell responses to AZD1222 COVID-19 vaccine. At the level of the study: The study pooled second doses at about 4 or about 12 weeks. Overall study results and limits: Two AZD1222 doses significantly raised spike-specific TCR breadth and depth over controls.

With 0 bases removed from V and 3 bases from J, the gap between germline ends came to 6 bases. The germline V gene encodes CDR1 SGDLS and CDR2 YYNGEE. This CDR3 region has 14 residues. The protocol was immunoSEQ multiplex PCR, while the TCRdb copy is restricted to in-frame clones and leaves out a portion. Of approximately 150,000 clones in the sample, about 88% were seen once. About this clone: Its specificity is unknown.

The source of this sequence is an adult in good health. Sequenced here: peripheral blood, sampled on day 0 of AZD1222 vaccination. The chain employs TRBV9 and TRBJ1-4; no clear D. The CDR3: CASSVGGSNEKLFF. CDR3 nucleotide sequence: TGTGCCAGCAGCGTAGGCGGGTCTAATGAAAAACTGTTTTTT.